In its sample, the clone carrying this TCR beta chain was seen once. Its antigen is not known. Clones were sequenced by immunoSEQ multiplex PCR, and TCRdb holds only the in-frame ones, with some missing. The sample has some 86,000 clones; 75% to 95% are singletons. The data are from a study of PD-1 blockade in classical Hodgkin lymphoma. Study-wide points: Reports described newly diagnosed patients as having lower baseline TCR diversity than healthy donors.

Indicated time point: cycle 4 day 1 (C4D1), after less than seven weeks of nivolumab. Autologous stem cell transplantation was followed by relapse in every patient, and brentuximab vedotin exposure varied. CDR1 is SEHNR and CDR2 is FQNEAQ in the germline V gene (reference sequence). This CDR3 spans 13 amino acids. The V gene lost 5 bases and the J gene lost 4 bases, with 11 bases spanning the gap. The sequencing used peripheral blood mononuclear cells (PBMCs), collected before the fourth cycle of nivolumab. This TCR was recovered from a human donor with classical Hodgkin lymphoma. The chain links TRBV7-9 to TRBJ1-2, with D perhaps TRBD1 (5 bases). The DNA for the CDR3 is TGTGCCAGCAGCCTCGGACAACCCTATGGCTACACCTTC. Protein: CASSLGQPYGYTF.